Sequencing of this T cell receptor beta chain was carried out in a study of regulatory T cells in long-lasting Graves disease (dated by TCRdb to 2020 to 2022). Study-level background: In the newly diagnosed Graves' disease group, patients had been taking antithyroid drugs for less than 3 months. This study used TCR sequencing and RNA sequencing of peripheral blood to compare persistent Graves' disease patients against newly diagnosed Graves' disease patients. The study was conducted in China and was registered as a clinical trial. TCR sequencing covered some 13 persistent and around 20 newly diagnosed Graves' disease patients, 33 samples in total.

This sample's time point label indicates: newly diagnosed GD, antithyroid drugs for less than 3 months. RNA was extracted from PBMCs in TRIzol for both TCR sequencing and RNA sequencing. The diagnosis of Graves' disease followed American Thyroid Association guidelines. Patients were recruited from an endocrinology department in Xi'an, China. Each patient gave roughly 8.4 milliliters of peripheral blood, collected in an EDTA anticoagulant tube. Ficoll Paque Plus density gradient separation was used to isolate PBMCs, and no additional T cell sorting was done. An Agilent 2100 Bioanalyzer and agarose gel were used to assess RNA quality, and a NanoDrop 2000 was used to measure RNA concentration. The paper as a whole reports these results and caveats: Persistent patients shared more public clonotypes among themselves (roughly 2,700) than newly diagnosed patients did (over 900). Persistent disease showed preferential use of TRBV28, TRBJ1-2 and TRBJ2-5, whereas newly diagnosed disease favored TRBV20-1 and TRBJ2-1. Persistent Graves' disease patients showed lower TCR Shannon entropy and fewer highly expanded clones than newly diagnosed patients, suggesting clonal expansion. As a limitation, the authors acknowledged that the small sample size may reduce accuracy. The study examined only peripheral blood because the primary lesion, thyroid tissue, could not be accessed. Sequencing and analysis were limited to the TCR beta chain.

This clonotype was picked up a small number of times. The clone's antigen remains unknown. The junction does not match germline at one end; this may be a read error. Preparation of the library involved multiplex PCR. The run used an Illumina HiSeq 4000. CDR3 regions were amplified by Arm-PCR with iRepertoire HTBI primers to construct TCR beta libraries. Before sequencing, the PCR products went through gel purification. The paper's processing steps were these. A total of 62 TRBV and approximately 13 TRBJ segments were identified across samples and were used for gene usage analysis of CDR3 amino acid clonotypes. Filtered high-quality paired reads were merged into contigs using COPE and FqMerger. BLAST was used to align contigs to IMGT TRBV, TRBD and TRBJ reference genes, and CDR3 was defined according to IMGT. Highly expanded clones were defined as clonotypes with a frequency above 0.1%. Shannon entropy served as the measure of repertoire diversity, while the Gini coefficient captured V-J evenness. Clonotypes shared by more than one individual were considered public. TCRdb reanalyzed the raw reads on its own, using fastp at Q25 for trimming and MiXCR for clone calling, and kept in-frame beta chains. When rows share a CDR3 protein, they turn into one entry using the most common DNA and genes. V and J calls and clone size were set by TCRdb, not the authors. The sample table lists 300,000 to 400,000 distinct CDR3 sequences, approximately 16% of them with a count of one. The ten biggest clones cover roughly 27% of the sample.

The CDR3, cysteine through phenylalanine, is 19 amino acids long. The DNA shown is the 57-base CDR3, in frame from base 1. Separately, the same data were catalogued under a study of T cells in Graves' hyperthyroidism and ophthalmopathy. As that second study puts it: A patient counted as having stable Graves' hyperthyroidism if no progression to ophthalmopathy occurred over 18 months of follow-up. The hyperthyroidism patients were between 18 and 65 years old and newly diagnosed, with a disease duration of less than 2 months. Any patient with an uncontrolled infection, another autoimmune disease, pregnancy or lactation was excluded. Diagnoses relied on clinical symptoms, serum thyroxine and TRAb, thyroid ultrasound and orbital computed tomography. For the first round of RT-PCR on the TCR CDR3, the HTBI primer set was used together with the Qiagen OneStep RT-PCR kit. Blood samples also contained most of the expanded thyroid clonotypes (frequency above 0.001), which suggests that blood repertoires may reflect thyroid immune responses. In cross-validation, a model built on a 13 V-J signature told ophthalmopathy apart from stable hyperthyroidism with 85% to 90% sensitivity and approximately 84% specificity, and in testing the same model reached 80%/75%. During validation, the model predicted progression to ophthalmopathy a median of approximately 6 months ahead of onset, with almost 71% sensitivity and 72.22% specificity. To identify distinguishing TCR V-J signatures, a discovery cohort of about a hundred patients was used, comprising some 43 with Graves' ophthalmopathy and 57 with stable Graves' hyperthyroidism. Whether ophthalmopathy could be predicted prospectively was tested in an independent validation cohort made up of 18 to 20 hyperthyroidism patients plus 17 patients who later progressed to ophthalmopathy. For training and testing, the 100 or so patients in the discovery cohort were randomly divided in a 7:3 ratio. The study also compared thyroid tissue and blood T-cell repertoires from about 6 Graves' hyperthyroidism patients. Following sampling, methimazole starting at 30 mg daily was given to hyperthyroidism patients, and high-dose intravenous methylprednisolone was given to ophthalmopathy patients. The libraries were constructed in a second round of multiplex PCR and then size-selected and purified. Paired-end sequencing of the libraries was performed with 100 bp reads on an Illumina HiSeq2000. SOAPnuke was used to process the raw data, removing reads that contained adapters or uncalled bases, had a mean Phred below 15, or lacked an exact match to the constant primer or identifier. High-quality paired reads were merged with COPE v1.2.5, and unique nucleotide sequences were defined as clonotypes. MiTCR v1.1 was used to align the clonotypes against IMGT TRBV, TRBD and TRBJ reference segments. Analysis was restricted to V-J combinations with a frequency above 0.0001, which covered over 98% of repertoires. The TCS score was defined as the ratio of F50 (clonal expansion) to E x V (chaos), calculated using BLOSUM62-based TCRdist between CDR3 peptides within each V-J. Welch's t-statistics and random forest reduced fewer than 550 V-J features to roughly 13, which were used in a naive Bayes classifier (R e1071). Sample size was not statistically predetermined, and investigators were not blinded to group allocation. The paper reports TCR Vbeta CDR3 sequencing of some 140 peripheral blood samples: 40 to 45 ophthalmopathy, 70 to 85 hyperthyroidism and around 17 progressor patients.

The V and J segments used are TRBV12-3 or TRBV12-4 and TRBJ2-6, and TRBD2 aligns with 7 junction nucleotides. Material: peripheral blood mononuclear cells (PBMCs), obtained at new diagnosis, from a patient treated with antithyroid drugs. The origin of this receptor is a man between 40 and 49 years old with Graves disease. Donor details come from another sample of the same person, matched by shared clones. The nucleotide sequence reads TGTGCCACCAGTGATGGGACTAACGGGCGACCCTCTGGGGCCAACGTCCTGACTTTC. It specifies CATSDGTNGRPSGANVLTF.